The source of this T cell receptor (beta chain) is a study of cytotoxic CD8 clonotypes in ibrutinib-treated CLL. Whole-study context: Response sampling occurred after a median 12 months of treatment (range 6 to 36). Study-wide results and caveats: Clonality showed a rise at ibrutinib response that reversed toward baseline at progression.

Generated by immunoSEQ multiplex PCR, the TCRdb table keeps only in-frame clones and is missing some. The table has around 140,000 clones, over 75% seen once. The junction had 8 bases not matched to a gene; V was cut back by 6 bases and J by 2 bases. Germline lookup yields CDR1 MNHEY and CDR2 SMNVEV (reference sequence). CDR3 length equals 15 residues. Points on this clone: Its specificity is unknown.

This clonotype was sampled from a human donor with chronic lymphocytic leukemia. This specimen was PBMCs, taken after 24 months of ibrutinib treatment. The chain uses TRBV27 and TRBJ2-3; 7 positions agree with TRBD1. CDR3 residues: CASRSGDRITDTQYF. CDR3 nucleotide sequence: TGTGCCAGCAGATCTGGGGACAGAATCACAGATACGCAGTATTTT.